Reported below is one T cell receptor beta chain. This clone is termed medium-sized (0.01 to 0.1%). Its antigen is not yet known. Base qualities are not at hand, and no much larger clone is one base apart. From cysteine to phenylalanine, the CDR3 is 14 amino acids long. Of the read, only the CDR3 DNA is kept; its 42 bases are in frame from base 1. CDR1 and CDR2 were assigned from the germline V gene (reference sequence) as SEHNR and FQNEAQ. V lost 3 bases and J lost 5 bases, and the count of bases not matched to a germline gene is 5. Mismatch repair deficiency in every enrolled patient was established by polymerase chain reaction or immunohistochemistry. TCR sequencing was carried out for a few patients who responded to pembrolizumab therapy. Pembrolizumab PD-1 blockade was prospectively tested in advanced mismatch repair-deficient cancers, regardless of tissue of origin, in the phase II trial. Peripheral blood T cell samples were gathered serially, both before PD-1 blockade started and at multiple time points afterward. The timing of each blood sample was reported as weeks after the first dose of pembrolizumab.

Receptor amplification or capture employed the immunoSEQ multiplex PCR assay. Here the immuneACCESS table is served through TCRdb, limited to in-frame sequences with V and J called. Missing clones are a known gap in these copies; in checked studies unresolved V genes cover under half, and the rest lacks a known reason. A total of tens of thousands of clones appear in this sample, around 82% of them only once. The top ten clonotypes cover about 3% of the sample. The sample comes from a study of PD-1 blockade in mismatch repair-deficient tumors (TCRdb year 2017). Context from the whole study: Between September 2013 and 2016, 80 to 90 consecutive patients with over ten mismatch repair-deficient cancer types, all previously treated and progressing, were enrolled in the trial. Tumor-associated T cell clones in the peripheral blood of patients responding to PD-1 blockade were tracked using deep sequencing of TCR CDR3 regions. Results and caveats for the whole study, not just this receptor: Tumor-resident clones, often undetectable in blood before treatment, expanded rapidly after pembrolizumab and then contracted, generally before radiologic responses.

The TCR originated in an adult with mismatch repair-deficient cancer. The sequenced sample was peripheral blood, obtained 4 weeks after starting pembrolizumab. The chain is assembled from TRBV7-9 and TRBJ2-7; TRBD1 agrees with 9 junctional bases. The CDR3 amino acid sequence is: CASSFVQGAHEQYF. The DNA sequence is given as TGTGCCAGCAGCTTTGTACAGGGGGCCCACGAGCAGTACTTC.